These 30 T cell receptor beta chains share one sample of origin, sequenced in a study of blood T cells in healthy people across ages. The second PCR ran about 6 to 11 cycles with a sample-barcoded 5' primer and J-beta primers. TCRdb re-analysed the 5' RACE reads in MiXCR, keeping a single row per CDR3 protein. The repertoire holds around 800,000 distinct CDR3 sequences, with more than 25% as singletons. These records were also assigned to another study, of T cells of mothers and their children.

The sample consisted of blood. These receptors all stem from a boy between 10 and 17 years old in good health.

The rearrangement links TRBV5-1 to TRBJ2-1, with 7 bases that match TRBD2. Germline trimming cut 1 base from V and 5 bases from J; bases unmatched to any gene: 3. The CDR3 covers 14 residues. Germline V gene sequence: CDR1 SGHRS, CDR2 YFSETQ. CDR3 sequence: CASSLSGADNEQFF. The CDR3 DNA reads TGCGCCAGCAGCTTGAGCGGGGCAGACAATGAGCAGTTCTTC.

Written as DNA, the CDR3 is TGTGCCAGCAGCACGGCGGGGGAGCAGTACTTC. Amino acids: CASSTAGEQYF. This sequence joins TRBV5-6 and TRBJ2-7, with TRBD2 as a possible D gene (6 bases). Germline CDR1 is SGHDT and CDR2 is YYEEEE. The CDR3 contains 11 residues. V was cut by 4 bases and J by 7 bases, with 9 bases left in between.

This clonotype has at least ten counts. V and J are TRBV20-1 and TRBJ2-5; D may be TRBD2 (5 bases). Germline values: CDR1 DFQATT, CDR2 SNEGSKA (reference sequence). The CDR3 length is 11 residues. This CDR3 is CSQSTGETQYF. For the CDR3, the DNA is TGCAGCCAGTCGACGGGGGAGACCCAGTACTTC.

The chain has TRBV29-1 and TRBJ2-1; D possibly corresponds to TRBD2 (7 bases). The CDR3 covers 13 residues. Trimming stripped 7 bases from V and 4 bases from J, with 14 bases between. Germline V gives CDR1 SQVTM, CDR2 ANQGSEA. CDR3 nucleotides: TGCAGCGGAGAACAGGGAGGGTACAATGAGCAGTTCTTC. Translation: CSGEQGGYNEQFF.

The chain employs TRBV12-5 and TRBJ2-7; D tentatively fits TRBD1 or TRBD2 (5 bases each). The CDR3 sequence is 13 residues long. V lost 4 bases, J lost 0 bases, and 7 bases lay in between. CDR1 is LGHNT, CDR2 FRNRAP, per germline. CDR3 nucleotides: TGTGCTAGTGGTTGGGGGAGCTCCTACGAGCAGTACTTC. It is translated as CASGWGSSYEQYF.

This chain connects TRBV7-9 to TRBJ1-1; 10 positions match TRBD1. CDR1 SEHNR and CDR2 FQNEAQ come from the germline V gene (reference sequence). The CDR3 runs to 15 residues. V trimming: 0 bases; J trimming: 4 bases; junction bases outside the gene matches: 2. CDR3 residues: CASSLATGGSTEAFF. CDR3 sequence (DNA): TGTGCCAGCAGCTTAGCGACAGGGGGCAGCACTGAAGCTTTCTTT.

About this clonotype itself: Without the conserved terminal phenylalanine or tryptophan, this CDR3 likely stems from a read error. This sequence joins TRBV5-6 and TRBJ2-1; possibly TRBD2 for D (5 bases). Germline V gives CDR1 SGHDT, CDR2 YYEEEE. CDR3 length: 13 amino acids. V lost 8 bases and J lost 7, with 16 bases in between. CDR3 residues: CASSWPRDNEQFL. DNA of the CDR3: TGTGCCAGTTCCTGGCCTCGGGATAATGAGCAGTTCCTC.

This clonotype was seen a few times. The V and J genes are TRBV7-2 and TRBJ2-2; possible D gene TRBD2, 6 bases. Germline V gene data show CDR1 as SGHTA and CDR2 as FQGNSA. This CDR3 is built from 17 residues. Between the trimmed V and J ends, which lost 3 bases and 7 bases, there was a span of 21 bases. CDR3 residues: CASSLAARLDSGGELFF. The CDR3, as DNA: TGTGCCAGCAGCTTGGCCGCTAGACTAGACAGTGGCGGGGAGCTGTTTTTT.

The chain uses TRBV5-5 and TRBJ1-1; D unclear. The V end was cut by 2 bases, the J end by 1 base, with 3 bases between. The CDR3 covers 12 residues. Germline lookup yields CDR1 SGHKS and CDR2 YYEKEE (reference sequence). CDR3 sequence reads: CASSLKNTEAFF. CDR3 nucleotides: TGTGCCAGCAGCTTAAAGAACACTGAAGCTTTCTTT.

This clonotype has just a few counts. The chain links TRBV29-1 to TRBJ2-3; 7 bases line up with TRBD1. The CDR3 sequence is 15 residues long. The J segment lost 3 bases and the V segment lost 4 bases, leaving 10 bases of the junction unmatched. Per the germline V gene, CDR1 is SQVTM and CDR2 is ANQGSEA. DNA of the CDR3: TGCAGCGTTGGCTCGGGACAGTTTGTTACAGATACGCAGTATTTT. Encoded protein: CSVGSGQFVTDTQYF.

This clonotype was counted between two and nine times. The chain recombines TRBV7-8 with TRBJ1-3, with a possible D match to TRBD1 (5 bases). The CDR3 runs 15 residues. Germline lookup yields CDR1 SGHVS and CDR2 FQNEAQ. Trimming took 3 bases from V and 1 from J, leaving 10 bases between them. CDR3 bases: TGTGCCAGCAGCTTTCAAACAGGTTCTGGAAACACCATATATTTT. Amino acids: CASSFQTGSGNTIYF.

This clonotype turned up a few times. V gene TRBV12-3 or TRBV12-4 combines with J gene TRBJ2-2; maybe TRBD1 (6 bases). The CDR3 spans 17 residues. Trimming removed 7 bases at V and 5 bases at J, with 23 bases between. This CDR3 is CASTLSGGRKRTGELFF. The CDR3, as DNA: TGTGCCAGCACCTTATCTGGGGGCAGGAAGCGTACCGGGGAGCTGTTTTTT.

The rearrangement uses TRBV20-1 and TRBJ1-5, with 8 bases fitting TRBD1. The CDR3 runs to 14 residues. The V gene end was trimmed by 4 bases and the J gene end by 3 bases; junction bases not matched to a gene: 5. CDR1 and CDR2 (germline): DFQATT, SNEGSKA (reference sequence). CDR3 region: CSAKQGVINQPQHF. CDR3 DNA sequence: TGCAGTGCTAAACAGGGGGTGATCAATCAGCCCCAGCATTTT.

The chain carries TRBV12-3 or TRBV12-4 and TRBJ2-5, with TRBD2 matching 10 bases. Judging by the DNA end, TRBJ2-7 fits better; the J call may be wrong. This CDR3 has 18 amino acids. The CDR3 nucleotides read TGTGCCAGCAGTTTAGATTGGGGTGCTAGCGGGGGAATGTACGAGCAGTACTTC. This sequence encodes CASSLDWGASGGMYEQYF.

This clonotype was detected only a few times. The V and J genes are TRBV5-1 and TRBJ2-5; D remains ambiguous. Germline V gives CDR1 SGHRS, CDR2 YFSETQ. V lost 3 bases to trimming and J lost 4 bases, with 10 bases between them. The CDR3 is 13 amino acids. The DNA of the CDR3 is TGCGCCAGCAGCTCCAGGCGGAGAGAGACCCAGTACTTC. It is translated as CASSSRRRETQYF.

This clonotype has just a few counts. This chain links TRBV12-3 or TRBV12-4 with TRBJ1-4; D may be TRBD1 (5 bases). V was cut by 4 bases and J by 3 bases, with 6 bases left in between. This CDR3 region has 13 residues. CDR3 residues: CASSSTANEKLFF. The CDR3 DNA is TGTGCCAGCAGTTCGACAGCTAATGAAAAACTGTTTTTT.

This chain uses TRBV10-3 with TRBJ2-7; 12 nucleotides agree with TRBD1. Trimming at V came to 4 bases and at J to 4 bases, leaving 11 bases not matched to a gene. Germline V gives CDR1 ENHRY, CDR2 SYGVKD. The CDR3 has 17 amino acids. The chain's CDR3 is CAISVGAGQGAFYEQYF. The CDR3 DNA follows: TGTGCCATCAGTGTCGGTGCGGGACAGGGGGCTTTTTACGAGCAGTACTTC.

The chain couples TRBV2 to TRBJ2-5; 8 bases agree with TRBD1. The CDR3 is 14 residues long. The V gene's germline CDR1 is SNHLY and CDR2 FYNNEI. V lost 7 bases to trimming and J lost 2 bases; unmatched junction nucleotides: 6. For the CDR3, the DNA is TGTGCCAGCAACTCCTGGGACAGGCAAGAGACCCAGTACTTC. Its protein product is CASNSWDRQETQYF.

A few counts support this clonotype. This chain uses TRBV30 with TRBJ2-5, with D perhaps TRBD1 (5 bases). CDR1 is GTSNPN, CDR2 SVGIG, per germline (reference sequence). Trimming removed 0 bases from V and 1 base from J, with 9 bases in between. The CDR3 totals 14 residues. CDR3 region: CAWSVATGQETQYF. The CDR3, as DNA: TGTGCCTGGAGTGTAGCAACAGGCCAAGAGACCCAGTACTTC.

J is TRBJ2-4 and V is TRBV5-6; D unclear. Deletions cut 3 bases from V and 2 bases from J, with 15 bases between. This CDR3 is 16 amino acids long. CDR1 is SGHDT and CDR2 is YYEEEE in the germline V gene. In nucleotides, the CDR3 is TGTGCCAGCAGCTCCTCCGCCGGCTTTCCCAAAAACATTCAGTACTTC. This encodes CASSSSAGFPKNIQYF.

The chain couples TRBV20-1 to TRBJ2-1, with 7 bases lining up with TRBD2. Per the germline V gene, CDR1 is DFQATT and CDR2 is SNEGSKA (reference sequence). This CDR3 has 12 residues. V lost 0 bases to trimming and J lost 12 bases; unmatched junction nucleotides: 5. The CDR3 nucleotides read TGCAGTGCTAGAGAGACTAGCACGGCGCAGTTCTTC. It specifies CSARETSTAQFF.

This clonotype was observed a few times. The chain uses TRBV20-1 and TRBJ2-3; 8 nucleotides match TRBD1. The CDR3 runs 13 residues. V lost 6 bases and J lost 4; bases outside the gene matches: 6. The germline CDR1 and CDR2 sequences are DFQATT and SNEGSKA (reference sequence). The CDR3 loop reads CSALDREPDTQYF. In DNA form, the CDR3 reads TGCAGTGCCCTGGACAGGGAACCAGATACGCAGTATTTT.

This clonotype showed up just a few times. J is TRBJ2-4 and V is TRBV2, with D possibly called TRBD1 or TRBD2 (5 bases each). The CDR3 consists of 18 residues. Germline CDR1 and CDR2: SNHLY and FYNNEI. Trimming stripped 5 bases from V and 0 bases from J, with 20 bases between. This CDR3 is CASSLRRGLGLAKNIQYF. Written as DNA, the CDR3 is TGTGCCAGCAGTCTACGTCGAGGGTTGGGGCTAGCCAAAAACATTCAGTACTTC.

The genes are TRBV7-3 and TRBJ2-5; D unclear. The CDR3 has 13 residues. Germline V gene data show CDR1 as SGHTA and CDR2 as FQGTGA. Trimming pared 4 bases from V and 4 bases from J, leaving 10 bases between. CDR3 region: CASSSQPSETQYF. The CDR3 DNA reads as TGTGCCAGCAGCTCCCAACCATCAGAGACCCAGTACTTC.

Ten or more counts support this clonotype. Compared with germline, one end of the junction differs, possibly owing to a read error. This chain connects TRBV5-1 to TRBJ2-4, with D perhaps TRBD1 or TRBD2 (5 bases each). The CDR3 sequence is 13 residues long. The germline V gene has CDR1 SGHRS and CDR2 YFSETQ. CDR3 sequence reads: CASSPGTKNIQYF. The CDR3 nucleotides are TGTGCCAGCAGCCCAGGGACGAAAAACATTCAGTACTTC.

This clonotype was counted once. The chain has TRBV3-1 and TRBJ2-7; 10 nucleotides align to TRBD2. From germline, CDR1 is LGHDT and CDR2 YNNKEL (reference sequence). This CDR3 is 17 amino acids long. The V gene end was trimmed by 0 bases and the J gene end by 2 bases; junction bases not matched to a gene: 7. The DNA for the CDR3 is TGTGCCAGCAGCCAAGATCAAGCGGGGGGGCTTCCCTACGAGCAGTACTTC. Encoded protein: CASSQDQAGGLPYEQYF.

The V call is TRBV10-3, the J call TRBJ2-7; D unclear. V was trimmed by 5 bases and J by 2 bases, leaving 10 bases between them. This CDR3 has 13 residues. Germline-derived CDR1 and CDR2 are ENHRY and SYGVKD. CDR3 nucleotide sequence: TGTGCCATCAGTCCGAGGATAGCCTACGAGCAGTACTTC. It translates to CAISPRIAYEQYF.

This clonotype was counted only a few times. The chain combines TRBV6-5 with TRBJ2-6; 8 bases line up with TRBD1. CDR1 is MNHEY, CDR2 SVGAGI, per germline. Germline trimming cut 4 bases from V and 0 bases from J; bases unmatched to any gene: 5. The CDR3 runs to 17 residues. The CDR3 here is CASSFRDRSSGANVLTF. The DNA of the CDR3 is TGTGCCAGCAGTTTCCGGGACAGGAGCTCTGGGGCCAACGTCCTGACTTTC.

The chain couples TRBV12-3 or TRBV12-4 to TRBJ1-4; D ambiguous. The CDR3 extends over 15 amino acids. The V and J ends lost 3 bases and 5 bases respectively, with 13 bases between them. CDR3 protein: CASSFGEGGNEKLFF. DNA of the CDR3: TGTGCCAGCAGTTTCGGCGAAGGCGGAAATGAAAAACTGTTTTTT.

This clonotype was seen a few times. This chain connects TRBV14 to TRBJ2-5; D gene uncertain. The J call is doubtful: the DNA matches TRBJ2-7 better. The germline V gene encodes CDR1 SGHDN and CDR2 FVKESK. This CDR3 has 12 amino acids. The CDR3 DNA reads TGTGCCAGCAGCCAACAACCCTACGAGCAGTACTTC. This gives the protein CASSQQPYEQYF.